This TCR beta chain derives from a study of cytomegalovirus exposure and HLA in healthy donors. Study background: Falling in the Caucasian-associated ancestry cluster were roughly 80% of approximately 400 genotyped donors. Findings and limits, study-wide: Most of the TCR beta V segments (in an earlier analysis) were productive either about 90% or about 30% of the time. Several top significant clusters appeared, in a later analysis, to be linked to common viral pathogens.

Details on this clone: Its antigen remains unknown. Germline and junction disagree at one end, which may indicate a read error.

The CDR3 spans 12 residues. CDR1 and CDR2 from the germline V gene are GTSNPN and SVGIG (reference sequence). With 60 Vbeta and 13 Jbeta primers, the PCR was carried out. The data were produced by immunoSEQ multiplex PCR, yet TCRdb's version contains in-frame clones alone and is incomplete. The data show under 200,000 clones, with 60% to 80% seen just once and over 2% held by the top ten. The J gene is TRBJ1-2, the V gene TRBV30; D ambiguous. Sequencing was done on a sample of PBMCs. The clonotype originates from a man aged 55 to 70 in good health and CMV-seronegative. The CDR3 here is CAWTGGNYGYPF. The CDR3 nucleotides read TGTGCCTGGACGGGTGGCAACTATGGCTACCCCTTC. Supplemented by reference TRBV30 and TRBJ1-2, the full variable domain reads SQTIHQWPATLVQPVGSPLSLECTVEGTSNPNLYWYRQAAGRGLQLLFYSVGIGQISSEVPQNLSASRPQDRQFILSSKKLLLSDSGFYLCAWTGGNYGYPFGSGTRLTVV.